This T cell receptor beta chain was recovered during a study of tumor-infiltrating lymphocytes in glioblastoma multiforme. Study-wide findings and caveats: Unequal TCR RNA per T cell might skew measured clone sizes.

Multiple V-beta primers and a C-beta primer amplified TCRB from RNA. Using its own MiXCR run on the multiplex PCR reads, TCRdb lists one record per CDR3 protein. The sample carries some 10,000 distinct CDR3 sequences, around three fifths recorded once. Comments on this clonotype: Its antigen is unidentified.

The CDR3 is made up of 14 amino acids. Germline V gene data show CDR1 as MNHEY and CDR2 as SVGAGI. Trimming stripped 8 bases from V and 12 bases from J, with 23 bases between. The source material was brain tumor tissue. The V call is TRBV6-5, the J call TRBJ2-1; either TRBD1 or TRBD2 may fit D (5 bases each). The TCR originated in a male donor with glioblastoma. CDR3 region: CASGPRPCSDRQFF. DNA for the CDR3: TGTGCCAGCGGTCCCAGGCCCTGTAGCGACAGGCAGTTCTTC.